Included here is one T cell receptor (beta chain) sequence, with context. No antigen is known for it. Per-base quality was not reported, and no clone a single base away is much larger than it. Each collaborating institution followed its own protocols to collect whole blood in K2EDTA tubes. For TCRbeta analysis, collaborator samples were shipped as frozen whole blood, as isolated PBMCs, or as DNA extracted from either sample type. Ends trimmed: V by 5 bases, J by 8 bases; bases unmatched to a gene: 9. CDR1 and CDR2 are read off the germline V gene (reference sequence) as LGHDT and YNNKEL. The CDR3 measures 14 amino acids from cysteine to phenylalanine. Only the CDR3 region is kept as DNA, spanning 42 bases read in frame from base 1. TCRbeta CDR3 regions were amplified from genomic DNA using the immunoSEQ Assay, a bias-controlled multiplex PCR. Turning to the authors' computational methods: Nucleated cell counts per sample were estimated from amplification of reference gene primers within the assay. To quantify the absolute abundance of each unique TCRbeta CDR3 rearrangement, sequence reads were collapsed and filtered. For each sample, productive Simpson clonality was calculated by taking the square root of Simpson's diversity index across productive rearrangements. The immuneACCESS repertoire file appears here via TCRdb, limited to in-frame rearrangements. These files lack a portion of the clones; in checked studies, under half of the deficit traces to unresolved V genes, and the cause of the others is not known. The V and J calls and the clone size are those of that table, but D and trimming were determined from the DNA. For this sample the table gives 200,000 to 250,000 clones, of which approximately 90% were detected only once. Of the sample, roughly 5% is held by the ten largest clones.

The source of the sample is a study of blood T cell repertoires in COVID-19 (dated by TCRdb to about 2020). Background for the entire study: Samples from collaborators originated in the United States, Italy and Spain and spanned both the acute and convalescent phases of COVID-19. The prospective study material was composed of cDNA or gDNA derived from T cells, B-cell-depleted T cells, or PBMCs. Subjects who had been exposed to COVID-19, were actively infected with it, or had recovered from it provided the deeply sampled blood TCRbeta repertoires that made up the dataset. The repertoires were made available in a free public database intended to serve as a resource for research on the immune response to SARS-CoV-2. Samples came from the ongoing ImmuneRACE study (first 160 participants) plus 1,254 subjects from 6 global collaborators. Nearly every sample came with metadata listing a de-identified subject ID, COVID-19 status, age in years and sex. Where HLA class I and class II types were available, the types were taken from metadata supplied by the sample provider, not from assay-based typing.

Study-wide conclusions, independent of this receptor: The amount of clinical and demographic metadata varied by source and participant and was provided uncurated.

The receptor's source is a woman aged 40 to 50 with acute or convalescent COVID-19. The sequence is built from TRBV3-1 (or the pseudogene TRBV3-2) and TRBJ1-2; 9 central bases correspond to TRBD1. Sequencing used peripheral blood. The nucleotide sequence is given as TGTGCCAGCAGCATACAGGGGGCCTTGAGGGGCTACACCTTC. Its coded protein is CASSIQGALRGYTF.